This T cell receptor (beta chain) was captured in a study of spatial heterogeneity in lung cancer. The germline V gene encodes CDR1 KGHDR and CDR2 SFDVKD. V lost 3 bases and J lost 4; bases outside the gene matches: 11. This CDR3 contains 17 residues. This clonotype was counted many times. Every TCR cDNA molecule bore a unique molecular identifier. TCRdb reprocessed the 5' RACE reads with MiXCR, giving one entry per CDR3 protein. The table has about 35,000 distinct CDR3 sequences, 3% to 3.5% seen once. The time point was: sample taken at primary tumor resection. Whole RNA, isolated from tumor, nontumor lung or frozen PBMC, was sequenced without prior sorting.

The TCR was taken from a male donor with early-stage non-small cell lung cancer. The chain couples TRBV24-1 to TRBJ1-5; 7 positions match TRBD1. This material consisted of normal lung tissue next to the tumor, taken at surgery. This chain's CDR3 is CATSDIYHRGGNQPQHF. The CDR3 DNA sequence: TGTGCCACCAGTGATATCTATCACAGGGGAGGGAATCAGCCCCAGCATTTT.